What follows is one T cell receptor (beta chain) and its context. This clone appeared once. Its antigen is currently not known. No base qualities exist here, and no much larger clone lies one base off it. The data were obtained in a study of Ad26.COV2.S vaccination and SARS-CoV-2 variants (dated by TCRdb to the early 2020s). Background for the entire study: Vaccine-arm donors came from COV1001, a multicentre, randomized, double-blind, placebo-controlled phase I-IIa trial of Ad26.COV2.S in healthy adults. Trial participants were randomized into five groups of five: low-dose or high-dose Ad26.COV2.S given once or twice, or placebo on both occasions. Ad26.COV2.S was administered intramuscularly at a dose of 5x10^10 or 1x10^11 viral particles, either as one shot or as two shots given 56 days apart. A total of about 30 samples were included in the TCR-sequenced set, comprising approximately 20 Ad26.COV2.S vaccine recipients, 5 placebo recipients and 8 SARS-CoV-2 convalescent individuals. TCRbeta repertoire sequencing served as the tool for gauging how specific and how broad the SARS-CoV-2-reactive T cell receptors were following Ad26.COV2.S vaccination. Throughout the experiments and outcome assessment, investigators stayed blinded to trial group allocation.

Study-level results and caveats: It was noted by the authors that total T cell responses may have been underestimated by the TCR breadth and depth analyses. Vaccine and placebo recipients had comparable non-spike TCR breadth, which fits with the vaccine containing only spike. Ad26.COV2.S recipients had higher spike-specific TCR breadth than placebo recipients (P = 0.0014). After vaccination, substantial breadth of spike-specific CD8+ and CD4+ T cell responses was reported. The study lacked the statistical power to compare responses across vaccine doses or regimens.

The immunoSEQ Assay was the method used to sequence TCRbeta CDR3 regions. After extraction, genomic DNA underwent amplification by bias-controlled multiplex PCR, followed by high-throughput sequencing. Turning to the authors' computational methods: To quantify the absolute abundance of every unique TCRbeta CDR3 region, sequences were collapsed and filtered. Usable DNA was measured by amplifying reference genes present in all nucleated cells, and TCRbeta template counts were normalized to that usable DNA to estimate T cell fraction. Repertoire TCRs were annotated as SARS-CoV-2-specific when V gene, CDR3 amino acid sequence and J gene were exactly matched to a known reactive TCR set. The reference SARS-CoV-2 TCR set was derived from MIRA and filtered for enrichment in COVID-19-positive ImmuneCODE repertoires, a step that removed public or cross-reactive TCRs. Based on the MIRA antigens, annotated TCRs were further analysed at the level of specific ORF or position within ORF. Breadth was defined as annotated unique rearrangements over total unique productive rearrangements; depth was the summed frequency of those rearrangements. Group comparisons of TCR breadth used two-sided Wilcoxon rank-sum tests. In its TCRdb copy, this immuneACCESS table keeps in-frame sequences only and misses some clones. Where compared with another copy, unresolved V genes explain less than half of these, and the others have no known cause. D and trimming were read from the DNA, whereas the V and J calls and clone size are those reported in that table. This sample gives roughly 400,000 clones in total; 90% of them show up just once. Approximately 4.5% of the sample belongs to the ten largest clones.

The CDR3 runs 14 residues from the cysteine to the phenylalanine. The kept DNA is CDR3 alone, 42 bases in frame from the first base. The V end gives up 6 bases and the J end 5 bases, leaving 5 bases in the junction not matched to a gene. According to the germline V gene, CDR1 reads MNHEY and CDR2 reads SVGAGI. This specimen's treatment or condition label, interpreted: around 19 received Ad26.COV2.S at low or high dose, single or two shots; about 5 received placebo; per-sample allocation not given. Repertoires of vaccine and placebo recipients were sequenced from samples collected on day 63 after the first injection. In Cohort 1b, about two dozen adults aged 18-55 years were enrolled at a single site in Boston, USA, between 29 July and 7 August 2020. Ad26.COV2.S consisted of a replication-incompetent adenovirus type 26 vector by which a prefusion-stabilized SARS-CoV-2 spike protein from the original Wuhan strain was expressed.

The sample here was peripheral blood, taken in a trial of Ad26.COV2.S vaccine versus placebo. Here the chain combines TRBV6-5 and TRBJ2-7; a stretch of 12 junction bases matches TRBD2. The source of this sequence is a person between 18 and 65 years old who received the Ad26.COV2.S COVID-19 vaccine or a placebo. The DNA sequence follows: TGTGCCAGCAGCCCCGGACTAGCGGGAAACGAGCAGTACTTC. It translates as CASSPGLAGNEQYF.